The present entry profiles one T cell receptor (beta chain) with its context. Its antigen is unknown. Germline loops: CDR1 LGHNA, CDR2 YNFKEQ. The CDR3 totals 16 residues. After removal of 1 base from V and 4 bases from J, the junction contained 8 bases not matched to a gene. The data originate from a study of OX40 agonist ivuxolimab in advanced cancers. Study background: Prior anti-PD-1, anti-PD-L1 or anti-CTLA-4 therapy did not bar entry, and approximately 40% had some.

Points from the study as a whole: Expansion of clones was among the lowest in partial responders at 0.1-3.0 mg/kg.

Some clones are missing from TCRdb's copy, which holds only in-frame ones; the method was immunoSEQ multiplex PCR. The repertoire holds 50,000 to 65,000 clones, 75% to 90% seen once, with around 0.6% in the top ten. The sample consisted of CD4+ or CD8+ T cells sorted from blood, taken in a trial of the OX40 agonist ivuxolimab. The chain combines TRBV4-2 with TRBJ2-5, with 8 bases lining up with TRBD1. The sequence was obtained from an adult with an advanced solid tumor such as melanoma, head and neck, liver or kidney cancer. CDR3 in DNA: TGTGCCAGCAGCCAAGGGGCAGGGGGCCGGGGAGAGACCCAGTACTTC. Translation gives CASSQGAGGRGETQYF.